A single sample gave rise to the 10 T cell receptor beta chains below, sequenced in a study of blood T cell repertoires in COVID-19. Assay used: immunoSEQ multiplex PCR; TCRdb lists only in-frame clones, some missing. The repertoire includes 200,000 to 250,000 clones, about 81% of them detected once, and around 9% sits in the top ten. The material sequenced was PBMCs or T cells enriched from blood (not recorded which). The receptors originated from a man aged 40-55 years who had recovered from COVID-19.

The chain has TRBV5-1 and TRBJ1-1; D ambiguous. The V end lost 5 bases, the J end lost 1 base, and 12 bases lay between the germline ends. The CDR3 loop spans 14 amino acids. Germline lookup yields CDR1 SGHRS and CDR2 YFSETQ. CDR3 in DNA: TGCGCCAGCAGTTACACGGGTGGGAACACTGAAGCTTTCTTT. This codes for CASSYTGGNTEAFF.

The DNA for the CDR3 is TGTGCCAGCAGCTCCTTACAGGGACGGTCTGAAGCTTTCTTT. Translation gives CASSSLQGRSEAFF. The genes are TRBV7-8 and TRBJ1-1; D may be TRBD1 (6 bases). Germline assignment: CDR1 SGHVS and CDR2 FQNEAQ. The CDR3 runs 14 residues. Trimming left V 4 bases short and J 6 bases short, with 15 bases between.

CDR3 loop: CATSGSSDLGETQYF. The CDR3 nucleotides are TGTGCCACCAGTGGTTCTAGCGACCTGGGAGAGACCCAGTACTTC. This sequence joins TRBV24-1 and TRBJ2-5, with D perhaps matching TRBD2 (6 bases). Germline CDR1 is KGHDR and CDR2 is SFDVKD. The V end lost 5 bases, the J end lost 4 bases, and 16 bases lay between the germline ends. CDR3 size: 15 residues.

This rearrangement joins TRBV24-1 to TRBJ2-1, with TRBD1 matching over 11 bases. Germline loops: CDR1 KGHDR, CDR2 SFDVKD. V was pared by 9 bases and J by 4 bases, with 4 bases of the junction left unmatched. The CDR3 runs 14 residues. DNA for the CDR3: TGTGCCACCTCGGACAGGGGGCCGTACAATGAGCAGTTCTTC. Translated, it gives CATSDRGPYNEQFF.

V is TRBV6-4 and J is TRBJ1-2; no definite D call. The CDR3 has 13 amino acids. The germline V gene encodes CDR1 MRHNA and CDR2 SNTAGT. With 3 bases removed from V and 4 bases from J, the gap between germline ends came to 9 bases. CDR3 DNA: TGTGCCAGCAGTGAAGGACTCAGCTATGGCTACACCTTC. Amino acid sequence: CASSEGLSYGYTF.

This chain uses TRBV30 with TRBJ1-6; D not resolved. The germline V and J ends were trimmed by 5 bases and 4 bases, with 9 bases remaining between them. Germline CDR1 and CDR2: GTSNPN and SVGIG (reference sequence). This CDR3 has 13 amino acids. In DNA form, the CDR3 reads TGTGCCTGGGCCAGAGGATATAATTCACCCCTCCACTTT. It encodes CAWARGYNSPLHF.

Here the CDR3 DNA reads TGCGCCAGCAGCCTACTAGCGGGAACCTACAATGAGCAGTTCTTC. This sequence encodes CASSLLAGTYNEQFF. The V and J genes are TRBV4-1 and TRBJ2-1, with 10 bases fitting TRBD2. The CDR3 is 15 residues long. V gave up 4 bases and J gave up 2 bases; unmatched junction bases: 2. The germline gives CDR1 MGHRA, CDR2 YSYEKL.

This clone occurred a few times. The chain is built from TRBV27 and TRBJ2-7; 8 nucleotides align to TRBD1. CDR1 is MNHEY and CDR2 is SMNVEV in the germline V gene (reference sequence). V gave up 5 bases and J gave up 1 base; unmatched junction bases: 7. The CDR3 consists of 15 residues. The CDR3 spells CASSPRQGRSYEQYF. Here the CDR3 DNA reads TGTGCCAGCAGTCCGAGACAGGGGCGATCCTACGAGCAGTACTTC.

V usage is TRBV12-3 or TRBV12-4 and J usage is TRBJ1-2; 7 nucleotides line up with TRBD1. V lost 7 bases to trimming and J lost 4 bases; unmatched junction nucleotides: 6. This CDR3 region has 13 residues. The CDR3 nucleotides read TGTGCCAGCACCAGACAGGGCATCTATGGCTACACCTTC. Translation gives CASTRQGIYGYTF.

This clone was seen many times. The chain couples TRBV7-3 to TRBJ1-3; no firm D call. V lost 1 base, J lost 2 bases, and 6 bases lay in between. Germline CDR1 reads SGHTA; CDR2 reads FQGTGA. This CDR3 contains 14 residues. The CDR3 protein is CASSLKAAGNTIYF. The CDR3 nucleotides read TGTGCCAGCAGCTTAAAGGCGGCTGGAAACACCATATATTTT.